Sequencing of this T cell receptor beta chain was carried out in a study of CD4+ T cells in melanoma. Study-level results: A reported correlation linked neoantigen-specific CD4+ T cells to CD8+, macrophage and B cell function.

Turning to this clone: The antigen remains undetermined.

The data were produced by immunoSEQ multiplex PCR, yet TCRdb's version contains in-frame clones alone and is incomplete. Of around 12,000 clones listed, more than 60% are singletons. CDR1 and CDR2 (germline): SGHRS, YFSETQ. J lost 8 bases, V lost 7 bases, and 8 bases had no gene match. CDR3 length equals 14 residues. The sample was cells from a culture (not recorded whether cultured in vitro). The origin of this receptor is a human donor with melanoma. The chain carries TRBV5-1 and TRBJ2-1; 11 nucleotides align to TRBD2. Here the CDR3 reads CASQSTSGVYEQFF. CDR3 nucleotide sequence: TGCGCCAGCCAGTCGACTAGCGGGGTTTATGAGCAGTTCTTC.